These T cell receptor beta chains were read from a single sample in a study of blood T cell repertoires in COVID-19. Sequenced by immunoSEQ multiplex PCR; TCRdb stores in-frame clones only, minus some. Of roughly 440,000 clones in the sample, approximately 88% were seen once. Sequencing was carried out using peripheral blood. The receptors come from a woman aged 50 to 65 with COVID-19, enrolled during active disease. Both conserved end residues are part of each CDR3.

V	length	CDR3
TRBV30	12	CAWSGVNYGYTF
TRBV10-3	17	CAIKEGRSPSYNSPLHF
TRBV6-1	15	CASSEAGGQDYEQYF
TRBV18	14	CASSPGTAIYGYTF
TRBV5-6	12	CASSPRSREAFF
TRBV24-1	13	CATSDNTGTEAFF
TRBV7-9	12	CASGTVSYEQYF
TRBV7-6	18	CASSPHQGGESSGNTIYF
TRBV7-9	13	CASTGTGYNEQFF
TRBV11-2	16	CASSLEAGAGHEKLFF
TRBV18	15	CASSPQLQGTGELFF
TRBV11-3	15	CASSPRGLSTDTQYF
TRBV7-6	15	CASSLAVSRAGTQYF
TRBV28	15	CASSEFQGANEKLFF
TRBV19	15	CASSISGMGNNEQFF
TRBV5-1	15	CASSLRGGPLETQYF
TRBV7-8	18	CASSHLGQGAWGNQPQHF
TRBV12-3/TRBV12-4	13	CASSRSAGETQYF
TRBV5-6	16	CASSLNPGLKYNEQFF